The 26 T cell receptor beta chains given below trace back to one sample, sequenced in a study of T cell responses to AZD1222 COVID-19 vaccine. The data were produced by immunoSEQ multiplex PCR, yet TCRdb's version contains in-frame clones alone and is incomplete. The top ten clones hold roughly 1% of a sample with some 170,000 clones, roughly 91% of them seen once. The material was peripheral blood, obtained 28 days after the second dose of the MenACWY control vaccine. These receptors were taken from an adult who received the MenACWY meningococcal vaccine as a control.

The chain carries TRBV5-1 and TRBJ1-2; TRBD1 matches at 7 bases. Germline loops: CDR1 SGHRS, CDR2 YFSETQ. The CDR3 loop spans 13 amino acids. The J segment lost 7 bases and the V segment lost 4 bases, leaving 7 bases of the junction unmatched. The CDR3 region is CASSEGARGGYTF. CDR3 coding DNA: TGCGCCAGCAGCGAGGGGGCCCGTGGTGGCTACACCTTC.

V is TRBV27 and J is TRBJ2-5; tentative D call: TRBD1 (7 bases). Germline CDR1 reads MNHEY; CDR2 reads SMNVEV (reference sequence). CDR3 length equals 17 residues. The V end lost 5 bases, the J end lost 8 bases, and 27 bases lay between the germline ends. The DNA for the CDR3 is TGTGCCAGCAGTCCCCACCGCCGGACAGGTCACGGGGGAACCCAGTACTTC. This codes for CASSPHRRTGHGGTQYF.

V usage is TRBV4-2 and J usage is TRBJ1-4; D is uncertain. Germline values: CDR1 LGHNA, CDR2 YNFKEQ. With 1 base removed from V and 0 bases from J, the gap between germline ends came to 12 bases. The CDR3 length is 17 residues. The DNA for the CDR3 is TGTGCCAGCAGCCAAGTGGGGAACAGCGCAACTAATGAAAAACTGTTTTTT. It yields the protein CASSQVGNSATNEKLFF.

CDR3 residues: CASSFFSNQPQHF. The CDR3 DNA reads as TGTGCCAGCAGTTTTTTCAGCAATCAGCCCCAGCATTTT. This chain joins TRBV28 and TRBJ1-5; D unresolved. The CDR3 loop spans 13 amino acids. Trimming stripped 3 bases from V and 1 base from J, with 4 bases between. Germline V gives CDR1 MDHEN, CDR2 SYDVKM.

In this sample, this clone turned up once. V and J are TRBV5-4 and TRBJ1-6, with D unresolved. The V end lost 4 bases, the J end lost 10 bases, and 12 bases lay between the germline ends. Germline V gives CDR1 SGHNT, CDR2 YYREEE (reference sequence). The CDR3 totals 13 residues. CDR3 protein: CASSPEGNSPLHF. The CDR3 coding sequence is TGTGCCAGCAGCCCGGAGGGTAACTCACCCCTCCACTTT.

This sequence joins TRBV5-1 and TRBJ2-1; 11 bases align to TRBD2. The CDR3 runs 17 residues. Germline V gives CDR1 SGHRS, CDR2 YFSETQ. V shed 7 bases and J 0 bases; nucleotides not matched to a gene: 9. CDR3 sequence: CASFGASGGSSYNEQFF. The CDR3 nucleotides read TGCGCCAGCTTTGGGGCTAGCGGGGGGAGCTCCTACAATGAGCAGTTCTTC. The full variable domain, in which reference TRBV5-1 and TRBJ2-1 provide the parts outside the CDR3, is KAGVTQTPRYLIKTRGQQVTLSCSPISGHRSVSWYQQTPGQGLQFLFEYFSETQRNKGNFPGRFSGRQFSNSRSEMNVSTLELGDSALYLCASFGASGGSSYNEQFFGPGTRLTVL.

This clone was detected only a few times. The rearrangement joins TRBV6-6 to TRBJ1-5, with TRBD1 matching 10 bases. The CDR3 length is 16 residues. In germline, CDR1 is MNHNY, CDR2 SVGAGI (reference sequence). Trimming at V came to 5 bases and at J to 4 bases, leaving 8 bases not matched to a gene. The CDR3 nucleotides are TGTGCCAGCAGTCCGGGGGACAGGGGCCCTAATCAGCCCCAGCATTTT. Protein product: CASSPGDRGPNQPQHF.

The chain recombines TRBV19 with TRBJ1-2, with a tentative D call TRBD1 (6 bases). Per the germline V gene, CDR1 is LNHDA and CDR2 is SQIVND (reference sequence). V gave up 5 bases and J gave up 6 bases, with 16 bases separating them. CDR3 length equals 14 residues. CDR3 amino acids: CASSVSGTRDGYTF. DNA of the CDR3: TGTGCCAGTAGTGTCTCGGGGACACGTGATGGCTACACCTTC.

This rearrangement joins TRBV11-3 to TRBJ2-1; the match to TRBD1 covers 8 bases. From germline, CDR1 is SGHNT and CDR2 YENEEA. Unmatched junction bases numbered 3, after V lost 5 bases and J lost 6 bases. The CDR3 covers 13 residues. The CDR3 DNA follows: TGTGCCAGCAGCAAACAGGGGGGCAATGAGCAGTTCTTC. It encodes CASSKQGGNEQFF.

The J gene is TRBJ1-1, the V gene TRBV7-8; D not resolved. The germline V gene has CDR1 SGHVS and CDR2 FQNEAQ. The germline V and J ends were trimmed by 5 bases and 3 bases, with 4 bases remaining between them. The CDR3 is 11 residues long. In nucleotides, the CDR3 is TGTGCCAGCAGCCCCCACACTGAAGCTTTCTTT. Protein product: CASSPHTEAFF.

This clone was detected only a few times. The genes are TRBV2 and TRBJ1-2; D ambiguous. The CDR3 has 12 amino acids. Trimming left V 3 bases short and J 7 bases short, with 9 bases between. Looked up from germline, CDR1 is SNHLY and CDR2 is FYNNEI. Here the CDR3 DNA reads TGTGCCAGCAGTGACCGGGCAGGTGGCTACACCTTC. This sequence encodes CASSDRAGGYTF.

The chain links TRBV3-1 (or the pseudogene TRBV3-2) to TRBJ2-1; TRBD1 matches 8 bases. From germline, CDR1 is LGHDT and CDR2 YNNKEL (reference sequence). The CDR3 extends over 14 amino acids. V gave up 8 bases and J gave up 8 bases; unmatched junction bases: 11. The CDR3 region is CASGRQGMVHEQFF. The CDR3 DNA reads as TGTGCCAGCGGACGACAGGGGATGGTCCATGAGCAGTTCTTC.

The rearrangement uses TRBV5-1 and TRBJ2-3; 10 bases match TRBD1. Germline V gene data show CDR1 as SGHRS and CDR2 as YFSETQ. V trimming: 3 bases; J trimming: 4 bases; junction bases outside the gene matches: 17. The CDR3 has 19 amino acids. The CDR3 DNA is TGCGCCAGCAGCTCGGGACAGGGGAGACCTAAAGCTCTCCCAGATACGCAGTATTTT. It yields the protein CASSSGQGRPKALPDTQYF.

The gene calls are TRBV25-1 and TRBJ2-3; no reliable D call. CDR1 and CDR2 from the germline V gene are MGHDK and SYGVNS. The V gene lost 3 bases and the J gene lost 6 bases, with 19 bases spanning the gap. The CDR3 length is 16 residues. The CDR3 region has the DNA TGTGCCAGCAGTGAGGGCACCAGTATAATCCTGGATACGCAGTATTTT. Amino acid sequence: CASSEGTSIILDTQYF. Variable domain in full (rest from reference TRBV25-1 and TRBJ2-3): EADIYQTPRYLVIGTGKKITLECSQTMGHDKMYWYQQDPGMELHLIHYSYGVNSTEKGDLSSESTVSRIRTEHFPLTLESARPSHTSQYLCASSEGTSIILDTQYFGPGTRLTVL.

CDR3 in amino acids: CASSLNRDMNTEAFF. CDR3 DNA sequence: TGTGCCAGCTCACTAAACAGGGATATGAACACTGAAGCTTTCTTT. The J gene is TRBJ1-1, the V gene TRBV18, with D tentatively TRBD1 (6 bases). From germline, CDR1 is KGHSH and CDR2 LQKENI. Trimming stripped 4 bases from V and 0 bases from J, with 12 bases between. This CDR3 is built from 15 residues.

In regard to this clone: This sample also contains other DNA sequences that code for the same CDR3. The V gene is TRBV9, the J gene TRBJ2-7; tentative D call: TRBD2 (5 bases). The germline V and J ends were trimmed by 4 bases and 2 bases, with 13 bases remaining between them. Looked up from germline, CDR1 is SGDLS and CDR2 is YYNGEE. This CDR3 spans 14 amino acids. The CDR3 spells CASSSRDLTYEQYF. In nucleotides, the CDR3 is TGTGCCAGCAGCTCCCGGGATCTTACCTACGAGCAGTACTTC.

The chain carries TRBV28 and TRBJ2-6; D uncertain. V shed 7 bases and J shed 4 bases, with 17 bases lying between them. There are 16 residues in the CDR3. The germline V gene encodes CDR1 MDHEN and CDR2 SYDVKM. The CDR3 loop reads CASTPRQARGANVLTF. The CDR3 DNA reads TGTGCCAGCACCCCTCGGCAGGCTCGGGGGGCCAACGTCCTGACTTTC.

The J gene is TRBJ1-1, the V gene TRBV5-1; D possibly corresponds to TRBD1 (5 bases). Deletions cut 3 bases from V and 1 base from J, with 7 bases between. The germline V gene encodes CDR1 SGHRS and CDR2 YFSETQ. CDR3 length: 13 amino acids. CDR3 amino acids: CASSYRTNTEAFF. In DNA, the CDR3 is TGCGCCAGCAGCTACAGGACGAACACTGAAGCTTTCTTT.

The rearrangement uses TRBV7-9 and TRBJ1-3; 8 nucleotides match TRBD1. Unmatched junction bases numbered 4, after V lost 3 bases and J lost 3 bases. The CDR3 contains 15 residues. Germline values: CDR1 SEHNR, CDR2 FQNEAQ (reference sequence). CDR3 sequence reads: CASSFQGALGNTIYF. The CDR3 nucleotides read TGTGCCAGCAGCTTTCAGGGGGCGCTTGGAAACACCATATATTTT.

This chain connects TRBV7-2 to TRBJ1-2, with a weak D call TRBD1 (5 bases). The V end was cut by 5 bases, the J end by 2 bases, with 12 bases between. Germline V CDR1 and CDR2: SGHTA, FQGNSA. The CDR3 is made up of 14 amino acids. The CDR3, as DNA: TGTGCCAGCAGCCACCCCGGGACCAACTATGGCTACACCTTC. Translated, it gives CASSHPGTNYGYTF.

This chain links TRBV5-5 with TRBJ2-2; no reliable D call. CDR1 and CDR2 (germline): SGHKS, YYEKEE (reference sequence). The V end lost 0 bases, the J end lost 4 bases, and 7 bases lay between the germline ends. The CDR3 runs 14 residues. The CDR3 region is CASSLDTGTGELFF. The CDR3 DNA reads TGTGCCAGCAGCTTGGATACGGGCACCGGGGAGCTGTTTTTT.

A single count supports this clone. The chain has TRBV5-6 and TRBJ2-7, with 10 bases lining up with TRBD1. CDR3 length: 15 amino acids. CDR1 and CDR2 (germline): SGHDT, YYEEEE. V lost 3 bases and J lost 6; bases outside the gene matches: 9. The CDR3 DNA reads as TGTGCCAGCAGCTATACCGGGACAGGGGCTCGCGAGCAGTACTTC. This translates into CASSYTGTGAREQYF.

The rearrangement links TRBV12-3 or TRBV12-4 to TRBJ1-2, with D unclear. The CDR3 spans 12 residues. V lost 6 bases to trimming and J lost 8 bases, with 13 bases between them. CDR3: CASRYRAGGYTF. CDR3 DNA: TGTGCCAGCAGGTACCGGGCGGGAGGCTACACCTTC.

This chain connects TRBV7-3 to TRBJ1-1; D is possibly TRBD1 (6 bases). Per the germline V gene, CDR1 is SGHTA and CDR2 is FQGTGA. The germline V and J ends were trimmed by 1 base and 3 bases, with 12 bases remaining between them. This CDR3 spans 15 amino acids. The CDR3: CASSLRGQGYTEAFF. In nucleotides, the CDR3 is TGTGCCAGCAGCTTAAGGGGGCAGGGATACACTGAAGCTTTCTTT.

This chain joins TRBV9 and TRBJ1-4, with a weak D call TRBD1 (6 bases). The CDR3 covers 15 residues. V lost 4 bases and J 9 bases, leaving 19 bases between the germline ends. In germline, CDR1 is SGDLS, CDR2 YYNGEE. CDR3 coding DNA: TGTGCCAGCAGCCCGTCGGGGGGACATGGACAAAAACTGTTTTTT. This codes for CASSPSGGHGQKLFF.

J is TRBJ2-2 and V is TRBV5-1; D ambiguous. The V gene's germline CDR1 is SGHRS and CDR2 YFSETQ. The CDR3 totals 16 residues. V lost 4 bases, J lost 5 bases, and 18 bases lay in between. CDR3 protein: CASSPGWKPGTGELFF. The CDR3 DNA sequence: TGCGCCAGCAGCCCTGGTTGGAAGCCTGGTACCGGGGAGCTGTTTTTT.